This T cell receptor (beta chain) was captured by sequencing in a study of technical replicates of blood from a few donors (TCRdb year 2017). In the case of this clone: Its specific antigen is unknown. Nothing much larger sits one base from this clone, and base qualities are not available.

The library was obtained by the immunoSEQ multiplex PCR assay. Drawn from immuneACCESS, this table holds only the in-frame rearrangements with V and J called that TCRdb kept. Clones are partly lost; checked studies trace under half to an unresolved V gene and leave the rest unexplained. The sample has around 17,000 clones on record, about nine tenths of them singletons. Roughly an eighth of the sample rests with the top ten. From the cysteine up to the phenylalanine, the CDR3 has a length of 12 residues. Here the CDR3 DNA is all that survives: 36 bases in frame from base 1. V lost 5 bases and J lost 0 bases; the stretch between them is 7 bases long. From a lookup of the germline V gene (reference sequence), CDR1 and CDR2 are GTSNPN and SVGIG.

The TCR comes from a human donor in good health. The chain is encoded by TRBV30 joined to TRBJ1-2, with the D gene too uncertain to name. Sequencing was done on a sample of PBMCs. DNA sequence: TGTGCCTGGGTCTCGGCTAACTATGGCTACACCTTC. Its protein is CAWVSANYGYTF.